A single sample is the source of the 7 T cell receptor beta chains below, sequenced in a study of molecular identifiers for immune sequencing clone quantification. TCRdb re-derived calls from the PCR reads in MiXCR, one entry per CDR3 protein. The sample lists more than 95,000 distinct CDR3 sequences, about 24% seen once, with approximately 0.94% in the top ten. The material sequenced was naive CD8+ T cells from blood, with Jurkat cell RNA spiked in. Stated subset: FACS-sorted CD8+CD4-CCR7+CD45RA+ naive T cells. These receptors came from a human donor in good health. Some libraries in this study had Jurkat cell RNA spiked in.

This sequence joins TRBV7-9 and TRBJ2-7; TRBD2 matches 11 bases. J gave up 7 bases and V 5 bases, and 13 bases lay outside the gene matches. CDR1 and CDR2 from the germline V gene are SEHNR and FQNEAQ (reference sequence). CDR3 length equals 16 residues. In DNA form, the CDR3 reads TGTGCCAGCAGCAATAGACTAGCGGGGACCTCCGAGGAGCAGTACTTC. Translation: CASSNRLAGTSEEQYF.

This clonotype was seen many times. CDR3 protein: CASTIAGGGRDTQYF. The CDR3 DNA sequence: TGTGCCAGCACAATCGCGGGAGGGGGGCGAGATACGCAGTATTTT. The chain combines TRBV2 with TRBJ2-3, with 9 positions matching TRBD2. The CDR3 is 15 amino acids. Unmatched junction bases numbered 10, after V lost 7 bases and J lost 5 bases. Looked up from germline, CDR1 is SNHLY and CDR2 is FYNNEI. Full variable domain (missing parts from reference TRBV2 and TRBJ2-3): EPEVTQTPSHQVTQMGQEVILRCVPISNHLYFYWYRQILGQKVEFLVSFYNNEISEKSEIFDDQFSVERPDGSNFTLKIRSTKLEDSAMYFCASTIAGGGRDTQYFGPGTRLTVL.

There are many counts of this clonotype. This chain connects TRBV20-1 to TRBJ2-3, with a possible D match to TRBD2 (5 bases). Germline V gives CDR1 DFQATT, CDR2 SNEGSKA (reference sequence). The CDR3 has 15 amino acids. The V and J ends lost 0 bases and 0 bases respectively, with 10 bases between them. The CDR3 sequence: CSARDGETSTDTQYF. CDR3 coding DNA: TGCAGTGCTAGAGATGGGGAGACTAGCACAGATACGCAGTATTTT.

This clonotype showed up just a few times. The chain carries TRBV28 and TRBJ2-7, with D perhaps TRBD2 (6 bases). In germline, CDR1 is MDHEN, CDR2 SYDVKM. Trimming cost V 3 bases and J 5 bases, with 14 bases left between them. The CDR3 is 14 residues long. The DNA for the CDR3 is TGTGCCAGCAGTTTTCGGGGGTTGAGCAACGAGCAGTACTTC. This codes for CASSFRGLSNEQYF.

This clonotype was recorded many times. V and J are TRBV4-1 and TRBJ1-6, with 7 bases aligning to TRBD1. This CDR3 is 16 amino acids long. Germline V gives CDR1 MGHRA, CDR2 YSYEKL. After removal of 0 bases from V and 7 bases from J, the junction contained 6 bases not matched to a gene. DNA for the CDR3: TGCGCCAGCAGCCAAGACCCCCCGACAGGGAATTCACCCCTCCACTTT. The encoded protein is CASSQDPPTGNSPLHF.

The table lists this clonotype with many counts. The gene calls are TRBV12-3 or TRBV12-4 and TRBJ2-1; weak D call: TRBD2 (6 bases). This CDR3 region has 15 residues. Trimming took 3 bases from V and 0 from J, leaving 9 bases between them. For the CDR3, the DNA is TGTGCCAGCAGTTTTGGGGGGAGCTCCTACAATGAGCAGTTCTTC. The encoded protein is CASSFGGSSYNEQFF.

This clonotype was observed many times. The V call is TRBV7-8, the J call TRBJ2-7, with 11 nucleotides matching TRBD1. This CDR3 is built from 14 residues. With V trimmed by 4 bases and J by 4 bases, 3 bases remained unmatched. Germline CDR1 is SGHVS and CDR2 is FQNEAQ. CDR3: CASSWGQGVYEQYF. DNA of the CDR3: TGTGCCAGCAGCTGGGGACAGGGGGTTTACGAGCAGTACTTC.